This entry is about one T cell receptor (delta chain). A junction end diverges from the germline sequence, so it may reflect a read error. The entry originates in a study of gamma-delta chains in newborns, infants, children. The overall study: Microbial exposure reportedly drives polyclonal innate γδ T cell expansion after birth.

The CDR3 is made up of 21 amino acids. Germline-derived CDR1 and CDR2 are GEAIGNYY and EKD. TCRdb re-called the reads with CATT. The table records several thousand delta-chain clones, roughly 5.5% of them present only once. The chain links TRDV2 to TRDJ3, with 11 bases that match TRDD3. The source is a child who was a newborn, infant or young child, either healthy, febrile or measles-vaccinated (not recorded which). Sample: blood. The CDR3 DNA follows: TGTGCCTGTGACACCGGAGATTTGGTACTGGGGGATAGCTGGGACACCCGACAGATGTTCTTC. This codes for CACDTGDLVLGDSWDTRQMFF.